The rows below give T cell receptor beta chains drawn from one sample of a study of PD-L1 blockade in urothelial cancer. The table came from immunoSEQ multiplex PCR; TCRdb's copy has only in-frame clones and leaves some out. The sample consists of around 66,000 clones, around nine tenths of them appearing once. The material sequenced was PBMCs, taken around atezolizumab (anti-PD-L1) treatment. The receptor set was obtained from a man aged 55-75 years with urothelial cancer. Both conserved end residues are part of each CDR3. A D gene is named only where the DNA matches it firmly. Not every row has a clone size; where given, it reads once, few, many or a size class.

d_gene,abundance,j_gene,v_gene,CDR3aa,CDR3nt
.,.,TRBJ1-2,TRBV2,CASSEQGFSVGYTF,TGTGCCAGCAGTGAGCAGGGATTTTCGGTTGGCTACACCTTC
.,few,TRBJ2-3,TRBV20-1,CSAGGTDTQYF,TGCAGTGCCGGGGGCACAGATACGCAGTATTTT
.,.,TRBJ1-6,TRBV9,CASSVVTENSPLHF,TGTGCCAGCAGCGTTGTGACAGAAAATTCACCCCTCCACTTT
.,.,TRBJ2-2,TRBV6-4,CASRREVFSTGELFF,TGTGCCAGCAGAAGGGAGGTTTTTTCGACCGGGGAGCTGTTTTTT
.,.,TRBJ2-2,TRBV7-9,CASPGTRNTGELFF,TGTGCCAGCCCGGGGACTCGGAACACCGGGGAGCTGTTTTTT
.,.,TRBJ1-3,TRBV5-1,CASSLTPEVPSGNTIYF,TGCGCCAGCAGCTTAACTCCGGAGGTTCCCTCTGGAAACACCATATATTTT
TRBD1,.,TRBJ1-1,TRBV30,CAGWDRAAGRTEAFF,TGTGCCGGTTGGGACAGGGCGGCGGGGAGGACTGAAGCTTTCTTT
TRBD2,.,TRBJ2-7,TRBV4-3,CASSQGGRGGSYEQYF,TGCGCCAGCAGCCAAGGGGGTCGCGGGGGCTCCTACGAGCAGTACTTC
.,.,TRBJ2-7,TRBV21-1,CASSSLAYEQYF,TGTGCCAGCAGTAGCTTGGCCTACGAGCAGTACTTC
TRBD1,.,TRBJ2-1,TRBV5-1,CASSPDRGGHNEQFF,TGCGCCAGCAGCCCGGACAGGGGAGGTCACAATGAGCAGTTCTTC
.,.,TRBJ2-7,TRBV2,CASSGWAAHSSYEQYF,TGTGCCAGCAGTGGTTGGGCCGCCCATAGCTCCTACGAGCAGTACTTC
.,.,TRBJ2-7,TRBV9,CASSVEVATSYEQYF,TGTGCCAGCAGCGTAGAGGTAGCCACCTCCTACGAGCAGTACTTC
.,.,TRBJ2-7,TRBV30,CAWSLQGLGAYEQYF,TGTGCCTGGAGCCTACAGGGATTAGGAGCCTACGAGCAGTACTTC
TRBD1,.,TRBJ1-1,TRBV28,CASSLFFRLRTGQGVVANTEAFF,TGTGCCAGCAGTTTATTTTTCCGGCTAAGAACGGGACAGGGGGTTGTTGCGAACACTGAAGCTTTCTTT
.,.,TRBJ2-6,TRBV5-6,CASSFPGDDGANVLTF,TGTGCCAGCAGCTTCCCGGGGGACGATGGGGCCAACGTCCTGACTTTC
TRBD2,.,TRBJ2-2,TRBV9,CASSVGPSGTGELFF,TGTGCCAGCAGCGTAGGCCCTAGCGGGACCGGGGAGCTGTTTTTT
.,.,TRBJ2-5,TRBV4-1,CASSQITVQETQYF,TGCGCCAGCAGCCAAATAACAGTTCAAGAGACCCAGTACTTC
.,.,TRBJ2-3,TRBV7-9,CASSARLNWAIDTQYF,TGTGCCAGCAGCGCCCGATTAAACTGGGCTATAGATACGCAGTATTTT
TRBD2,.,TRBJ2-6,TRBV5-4,CASSISGGAWGANVLTF,TGTGCCAGCAGCATTAGCGGGGGGGCTTGGGGGGCCAACGTCCTGACTTTC
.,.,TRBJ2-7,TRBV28,CASSFSGYEQYF,TGTGCCAGCAGTTTCTCGGGGTACGAGCAGTACTTC
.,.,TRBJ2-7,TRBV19,CASRIGAGGGYEQYF,TGTGCCAGTAGAATCGGTGCCGGGGGTGGTTACGAGCAGTACTTC
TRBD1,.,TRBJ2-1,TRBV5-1,CASSFPGGTYNEQFF,TGCGCCAGCAGCTTTCCAGGGGGCACCTACAATGAGCAGTTCTTC
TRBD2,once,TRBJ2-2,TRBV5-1,CASSLAGTGELFF,TGCGCCAGCAGTCTAGCGGGCACCGGGGAGCTGTTTTTT
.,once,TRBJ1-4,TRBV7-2,CASRGGPSNEKLFF,TGTGCCAGCAGGGGGGGACCGTCGAATGAAAAACTGTTTTTT
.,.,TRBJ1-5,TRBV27,CASSWQGNQPQHF,TGTGCCAGCAGTTGGCAGGGTAATCAGCCCCAGCATTTT
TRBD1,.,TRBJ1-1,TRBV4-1,CASSQRSVTGGIREAFF,TGCGCCAGCAGCCAACGTTCTGTTACAGGGGGGATTCGAGAAGCTTTCTTT
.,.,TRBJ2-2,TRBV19,CASKSNTGSGELFF,TGTGCCAGCAAGTCTAACACAGGGTCCGGGGAGCTGTTTTTT
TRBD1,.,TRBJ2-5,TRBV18,CASSSKTGGETQYF,TGTGCCAGCTCAAGTAAGACAGGGGGTGAGACCCAGTACTTC
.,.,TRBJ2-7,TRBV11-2,CASSLEPGGAYEQYF,TGTGCCAGCAGCTTGGAGCCTGGCGGGGCCTACGAGCAGTACTTC
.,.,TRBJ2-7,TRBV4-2,CASSQGTLSYEQYF,TGTGCCAGCAGCCAAGGGACTCTTTCCTACGAGCAGTACTTC
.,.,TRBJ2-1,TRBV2,CASSQYNEQFF,TGTGCCAGCAGTCAGTACAATGAGCAGTTCTTC
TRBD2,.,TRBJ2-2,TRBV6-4,CASTPSGGAGELFF,TGTGCCAGCACCCCATCGGGAGGTGCCGGGGAGCTGTTTTTT
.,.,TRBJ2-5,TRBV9,CASSAIPGLLGETQYF,TGTGCCAGCAGCGCCATCCCGGGACTCCTTGGGGAGACCCAGTACTTC
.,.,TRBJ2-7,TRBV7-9,CASSFNTVYEQYF,TGTGCCAGCAGCTTTAACACCGTCTACGAGCAGTACTTC
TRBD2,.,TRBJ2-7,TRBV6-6,CASSRSPGLAGVEQYF,TGTGCCAGCAGTCGTAGTCCGGGACTAGCGGGAGTTGAGCAGTACTTC
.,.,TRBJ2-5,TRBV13,CASSFGRGRETQYF,TGTGCCAGCAGCTTTGGCAGGGGACGGGAGACCCAGTACTTC
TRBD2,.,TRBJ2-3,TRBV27,CASSSRTSGGSGWDTQYF,TGTGCCAGCAGTTCCCGGACTAGCGGGGGGTCGGGCTGGGATACGCAGTATTTT
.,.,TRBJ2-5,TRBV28,CASKQSRSWETQYF,TGTGCCAGCAAGCAAAGCCGGAGTTGGGAGACCCAGTACTTC
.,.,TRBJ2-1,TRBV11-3,CASSLASLYNEQFF,TGTGCCAGCAGCTTAGCGTCCCTTTACAATGAGCAGTTCTTC
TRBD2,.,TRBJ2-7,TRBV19,CASSKISGGAYEQYF,TGTGCCAGTAGCAAAATTAGCGGGGGGGCCTACGAGCAGTACTTC
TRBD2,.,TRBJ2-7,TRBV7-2,CASSLAGTTVAGEQYF,TGTGCCAGCAGCTTAGCCGGGACTACCGTGGCGGGGGAGCAGTACTTC
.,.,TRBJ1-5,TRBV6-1,CASGETPQPQHF,TGTGCCAGCGGGGAGACCCCACAGCCCCAGCATTTT
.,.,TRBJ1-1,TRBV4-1,CASSQLTGPTRGNTEAFF,TGCGCCAGCAGCCAATTGACAGGACCGACTCGTGGGAACACTGAAGCTTTCTTT
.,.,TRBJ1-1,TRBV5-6,CASSLAQGSGAFF,TGTGCCAGCAGCTTGGCGCAGGGGTCAGGAGCTTTCTTT
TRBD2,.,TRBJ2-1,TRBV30,CAWSASGMRTYNEQFF,TGTGCCTGGAGTGCTAGCGGGATGAGGACCTACAATGAGCAGTTCTTC
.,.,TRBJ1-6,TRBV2,CASSLERQADNSPLHF,TGTGCCAGCAGTCTAGAGAGACAGGCCGATAATTCACCCCTCCACTTT
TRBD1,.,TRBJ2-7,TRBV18,CASSNIQGAAYEQYF,TGTGCCAGCTCAAATATACAGGGGGCCGCGTACGAGCAGTACTTC
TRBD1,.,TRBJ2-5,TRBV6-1,CASTLTGVYETQYF,TGTGCCAGCACTTTGACAGGGGTATACGAGACCCAGTACTTC
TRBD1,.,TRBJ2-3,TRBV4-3,CASSQYRGGTDTQYF,TGCGCCAGCAGCCAATACAGGGGGGGCACAGATACGCAGTATTTT